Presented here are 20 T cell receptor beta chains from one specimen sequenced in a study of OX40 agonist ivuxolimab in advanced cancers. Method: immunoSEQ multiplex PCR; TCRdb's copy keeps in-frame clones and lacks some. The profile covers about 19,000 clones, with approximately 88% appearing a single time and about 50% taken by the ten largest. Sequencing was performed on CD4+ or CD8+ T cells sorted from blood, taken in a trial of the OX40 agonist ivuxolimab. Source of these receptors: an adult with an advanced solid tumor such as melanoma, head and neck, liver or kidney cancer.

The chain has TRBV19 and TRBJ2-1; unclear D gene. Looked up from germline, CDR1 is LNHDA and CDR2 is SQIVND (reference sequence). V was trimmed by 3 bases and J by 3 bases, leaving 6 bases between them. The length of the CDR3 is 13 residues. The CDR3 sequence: CASSMVSYNEQFF. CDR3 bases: TGTGCCAGTAGTATGGTCAGCTACAATGAGCAGTTCTTC.

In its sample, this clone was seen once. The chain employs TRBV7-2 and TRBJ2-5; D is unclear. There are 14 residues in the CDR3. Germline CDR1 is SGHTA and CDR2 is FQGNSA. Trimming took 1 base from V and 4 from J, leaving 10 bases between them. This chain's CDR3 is CASSLGLGRETQYF. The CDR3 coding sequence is TGTGCCAGCAGCTTAGGGCTGGGCCGAGAGACCCAGTACTTC.

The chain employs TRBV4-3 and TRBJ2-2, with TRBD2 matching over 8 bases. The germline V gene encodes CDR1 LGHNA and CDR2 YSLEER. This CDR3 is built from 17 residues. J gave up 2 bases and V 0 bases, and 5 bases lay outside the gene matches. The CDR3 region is CASSQEGRGGNTGELFF. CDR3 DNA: TGCGCCAGCAGCCAAGAAGGTCGGGGGGGAAACACCGGGGAGCTGTTTTTT.

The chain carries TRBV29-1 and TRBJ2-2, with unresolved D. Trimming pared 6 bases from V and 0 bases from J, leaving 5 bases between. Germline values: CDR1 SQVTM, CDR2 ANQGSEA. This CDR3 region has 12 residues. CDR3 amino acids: CSVNTNTGELFF. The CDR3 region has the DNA TGCAGCGTGAACACGAACACCGGGGAGCTGTTTTTT.

DNA of the CDR3: TGTGCCAGCTCACGAGTCGGGACTAGCGGGAGAGGGGGCTCCTACAATGAGCAGTTCTTC. This sequence encodes CASSRVGTSGRGGSYNEQFF. V and J are TRBV18 and TRBJ2-1; TRBD2 agrees at 14 bases. The germline gives CDR1 KGHSH, CDR2 LQKENI. Trimming at V came to 4 bases and at J to 0 bases, leaving 11 bases not matched to a gene. The CDR3 has 20 residues.

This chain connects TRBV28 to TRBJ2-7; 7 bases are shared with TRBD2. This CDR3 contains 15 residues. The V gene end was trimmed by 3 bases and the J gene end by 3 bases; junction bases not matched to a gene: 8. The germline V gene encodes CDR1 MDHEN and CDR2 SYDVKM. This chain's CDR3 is CASSFRGERVYEQYF. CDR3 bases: TGTGCCAGCAGTTTCCGGGGGGAGAGGGTCTACGAGCAGTACTTC.

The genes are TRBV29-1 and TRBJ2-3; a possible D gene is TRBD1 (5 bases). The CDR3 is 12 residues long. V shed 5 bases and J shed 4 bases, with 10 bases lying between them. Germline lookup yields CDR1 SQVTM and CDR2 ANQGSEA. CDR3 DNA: TGCAGCGTTCAGACAGCCTCAGATACGCAGTATTTT. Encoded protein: CSVQTASDTQYF.

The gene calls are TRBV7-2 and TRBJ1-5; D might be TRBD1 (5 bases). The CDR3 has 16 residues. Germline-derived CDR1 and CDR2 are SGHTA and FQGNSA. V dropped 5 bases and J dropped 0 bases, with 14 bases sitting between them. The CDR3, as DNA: TGTGCCAGCAGCCCAATTGCAGGGTATAGCAATCAGCCCCAGCATTTT. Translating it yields CASSPIAGYSNQPQHF. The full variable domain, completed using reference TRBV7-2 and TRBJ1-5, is GAGVSQSPSNKVTEKGKDVELRCDPISGHTALYWYRQSLGQGLEFLIYFQGNSAPDKSGLPSDRFSAERTGGSVSTLTIQRTQQEDSAVYLCASSPIAGYSNQPQHFGDGTRLSIL.

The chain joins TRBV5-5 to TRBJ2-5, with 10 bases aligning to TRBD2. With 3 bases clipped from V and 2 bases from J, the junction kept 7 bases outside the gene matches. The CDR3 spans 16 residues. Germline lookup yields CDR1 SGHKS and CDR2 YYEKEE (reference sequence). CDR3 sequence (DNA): TGTGCCAGCAGCTGGAGGGCTAGCGGGGGACAAGAGACCCAGTACTTC. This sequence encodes CASSWRASGGQETQYF.

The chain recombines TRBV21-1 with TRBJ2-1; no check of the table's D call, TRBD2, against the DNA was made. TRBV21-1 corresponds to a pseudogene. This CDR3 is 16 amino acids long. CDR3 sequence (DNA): TGTGCCAGCAGCAAAATAGCGGGAATTTCCTACAATGAGCAGTTCTTC. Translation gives CASSKIAGISYNEQFF.

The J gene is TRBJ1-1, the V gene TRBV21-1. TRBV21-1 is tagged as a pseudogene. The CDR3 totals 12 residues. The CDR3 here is CAIYKTGIGAFF. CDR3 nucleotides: TGTGCCATCTATAAAACTGGCATTGGAGCTTTCTTT.

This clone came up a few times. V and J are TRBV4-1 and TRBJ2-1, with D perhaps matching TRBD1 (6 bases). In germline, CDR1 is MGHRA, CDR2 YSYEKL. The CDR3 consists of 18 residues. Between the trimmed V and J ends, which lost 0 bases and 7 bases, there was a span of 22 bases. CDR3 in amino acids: CASSQDNRADSLGNEQFF. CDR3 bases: TGCGCCAGCAGCCAAGATAACAGGGCCGACTCACTTGGGAATGAGCAGTTCTTC.

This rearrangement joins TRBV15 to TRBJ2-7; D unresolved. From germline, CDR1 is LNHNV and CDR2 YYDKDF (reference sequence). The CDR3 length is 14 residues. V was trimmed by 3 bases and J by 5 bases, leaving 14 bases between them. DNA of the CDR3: TGTGCCACCAGCAGTGAAGGTTCTGGTGACGAGCAGTACTTC. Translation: CATSSEGSGDEQYF.

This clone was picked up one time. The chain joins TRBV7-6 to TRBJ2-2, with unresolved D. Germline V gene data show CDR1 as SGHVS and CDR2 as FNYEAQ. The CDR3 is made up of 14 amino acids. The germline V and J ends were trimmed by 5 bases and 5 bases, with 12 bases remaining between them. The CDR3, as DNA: TGTGCCAGCAGCGAAACGGGTTCTACCGGGGAGCTGTTTTTT. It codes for CASSETGSTGELFF.

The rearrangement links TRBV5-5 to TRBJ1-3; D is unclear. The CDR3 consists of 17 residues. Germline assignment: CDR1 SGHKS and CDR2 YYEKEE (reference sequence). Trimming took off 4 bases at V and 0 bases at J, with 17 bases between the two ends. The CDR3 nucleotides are TGTGCCAGCAGCCCCGACGGGGTCTATAGCTCTGGAAACACCATATATTTT. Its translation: CASSPDGVYSSGNTIYF.

CDR3 sequence reads: CASSLGAGVETQYF. The DNA of the CDR3 is TGTGCCAGCAGCTTGGGAGCGGGAGTCGAGACCCAGTACTTC. V usage is TRBV5-5 and J usage is TRBJ2-5; 8 bases match TRBD2. With V trimmed by 0 bases and J by 5 bases, 3 bases remained unmatched. CDR3 size: 14 residues. CDR1 and CDR2 (germline): SGHKS, YYEKEE (reference sequence).

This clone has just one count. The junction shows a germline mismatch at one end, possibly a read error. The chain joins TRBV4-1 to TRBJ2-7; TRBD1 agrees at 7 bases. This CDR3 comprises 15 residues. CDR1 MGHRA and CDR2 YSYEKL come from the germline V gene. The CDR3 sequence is CASSQVVTGAEEQYF. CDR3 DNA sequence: TGCGCCAGCAGTCAAGTTGTAACAGGGGCTGAAGAGCAGTACTTC.

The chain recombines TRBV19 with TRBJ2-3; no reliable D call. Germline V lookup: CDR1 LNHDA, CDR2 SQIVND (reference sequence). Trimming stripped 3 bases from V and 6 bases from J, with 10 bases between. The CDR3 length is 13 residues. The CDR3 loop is CASSMGGQDTQYF. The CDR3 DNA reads TGTGCCAGTAGTATGGGCGGTCAGGATACGCAGTATTTT. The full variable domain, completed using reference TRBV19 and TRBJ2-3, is DGGITQSPKYLFRKEGQNVTLSCEQNLNHDAMYWYRQDPGQGLRLIYYSQIVNDFQKGDIAEGYSVSREKKESFPLTVTSAQKNPTAFYLCASSMGGQDTQYFGPGTRLTVL.

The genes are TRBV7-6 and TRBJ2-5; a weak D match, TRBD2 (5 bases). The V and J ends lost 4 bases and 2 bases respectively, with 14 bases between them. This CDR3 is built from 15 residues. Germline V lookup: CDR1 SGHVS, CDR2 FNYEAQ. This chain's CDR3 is CASSYGGFPQETQYF. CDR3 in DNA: TGTGCCAGCAGCTACGGAGGTTTCCCTCAAGAGACCCAGTACTTC.

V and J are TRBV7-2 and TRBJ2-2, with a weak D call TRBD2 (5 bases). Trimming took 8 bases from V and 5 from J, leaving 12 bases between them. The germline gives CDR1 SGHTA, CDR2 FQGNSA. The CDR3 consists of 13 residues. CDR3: CASEVPGTGELFF. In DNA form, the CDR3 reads TGTGCCAGCGAGGTCCCGGGAACCGGGGAGCTGTTTTTT. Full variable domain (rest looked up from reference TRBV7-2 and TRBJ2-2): GAGVSQSPSNKVTEKGKDVELRCDPISGHTALYWYRQSLGQGLEFLIYFQGNSAPDKSGLPSDRFSAERTGGSVSTLTIQRTQQEDSAVYLCASEVPGTGELFFGEGSRLTVL.